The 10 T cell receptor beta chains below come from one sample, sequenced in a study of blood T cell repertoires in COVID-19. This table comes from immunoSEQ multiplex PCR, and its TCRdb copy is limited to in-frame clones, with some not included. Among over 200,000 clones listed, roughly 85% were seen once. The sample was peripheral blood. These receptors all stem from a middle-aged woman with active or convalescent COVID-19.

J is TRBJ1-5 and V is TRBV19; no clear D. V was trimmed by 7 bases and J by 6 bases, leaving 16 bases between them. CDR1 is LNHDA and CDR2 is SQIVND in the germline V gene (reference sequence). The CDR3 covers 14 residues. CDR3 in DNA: TGTGCCAGTATCAAAGCGGGGTCGAGTCAGCCCCAGCATTTT. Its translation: CASIKAGSSQPQHF. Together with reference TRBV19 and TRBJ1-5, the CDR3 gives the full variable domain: DGGITQSPKYLFRKEGQNVTLSCEQNLNHDAMYWYRQDPGQGLRLIYYSQIVNDFQKGDIAEGYSVSREKKESFPLTVTSAQKNPTAFYLCASIKAGSSQPQHFGDGTRLSIL.

The CDR3 sequence: CASSGQGDGYTF. For the CDR3, the DNA is TGTGCCAGCAGTGGACAGGGGGATGGCTACACCTTC. The chain carries TRBV12-3 or TRBV12-4 and TRBJ1-2; 10 bases map to TRBD1. The CDR3 totals 12 residues. V trimming: 5 bases; J trimming: 6 bases; junction bases outside the gene matches: 0.

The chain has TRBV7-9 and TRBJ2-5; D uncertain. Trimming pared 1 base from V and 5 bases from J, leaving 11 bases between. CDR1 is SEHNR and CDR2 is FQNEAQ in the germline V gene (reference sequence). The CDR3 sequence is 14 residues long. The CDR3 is CASSLGVETETQYF. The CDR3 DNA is TGTGCCAGCAGCTTAGGGGTGGAGACGGAGACCCAGTACTTC.

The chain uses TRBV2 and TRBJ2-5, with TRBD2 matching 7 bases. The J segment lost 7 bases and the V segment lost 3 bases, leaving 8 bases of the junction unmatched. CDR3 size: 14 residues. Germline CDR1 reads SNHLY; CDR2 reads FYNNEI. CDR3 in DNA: TGTGCCAGCAGTGAGCAGGCCGGGGAGGGGACCCAGTACTTC. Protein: CASSEQAGEGTQYF.

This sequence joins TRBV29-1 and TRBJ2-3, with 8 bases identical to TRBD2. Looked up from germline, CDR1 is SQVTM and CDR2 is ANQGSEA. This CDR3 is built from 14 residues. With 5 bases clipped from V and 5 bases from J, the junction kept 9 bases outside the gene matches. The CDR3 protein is CSVWAPGGRDTQYF. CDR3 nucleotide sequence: TGCAGCGTTTGGGCTCCGGGGGGGCGAGATACGCAGTATTTT.

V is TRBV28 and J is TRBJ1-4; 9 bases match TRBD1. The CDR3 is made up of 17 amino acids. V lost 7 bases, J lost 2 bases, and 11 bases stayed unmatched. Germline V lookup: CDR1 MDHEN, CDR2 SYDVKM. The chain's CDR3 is CASTPRQGGRTNEKLFF. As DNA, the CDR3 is TGTGCCAGCACTCCCCGACAGGGGGGCCGGACTAATGAAAAACTGTTTTTT.

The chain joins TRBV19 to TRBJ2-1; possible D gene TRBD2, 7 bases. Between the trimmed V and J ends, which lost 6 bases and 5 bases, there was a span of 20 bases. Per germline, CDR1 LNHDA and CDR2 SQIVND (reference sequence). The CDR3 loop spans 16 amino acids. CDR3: CASSLRVAGADNEQFF. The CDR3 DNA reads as TGTGCCAGTAGCCTTAGGGTTGCGGGGGCTGACAATGAGCAGTTCTTC.

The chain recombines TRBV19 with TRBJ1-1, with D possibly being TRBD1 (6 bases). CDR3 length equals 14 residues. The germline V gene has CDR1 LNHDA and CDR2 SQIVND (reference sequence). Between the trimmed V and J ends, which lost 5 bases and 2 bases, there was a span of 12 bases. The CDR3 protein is CASSPGQINTEAFF. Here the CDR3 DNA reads TGTGCCAGTAGTCCCGGACAGATCAACACTGAAGCTTTCTTT.

CDR3 protein: CASSSGQPSTDTQYF. For the CDR3, the DNA is TGTGCCAGCAGCTCCGGACAGCCTAGCACAGATACGCAGTATTTT. This chain links TRBV7-2 with TRBJ2-3; D might be TRBD1 (6 bases). The CDR3 runs to 15 residues. The germline V gene encodes CDR1 SGHTA and CDR2 FQGNSA. Trimming stripped 4 bases from V and 0 bases from J, with 11 bases between.

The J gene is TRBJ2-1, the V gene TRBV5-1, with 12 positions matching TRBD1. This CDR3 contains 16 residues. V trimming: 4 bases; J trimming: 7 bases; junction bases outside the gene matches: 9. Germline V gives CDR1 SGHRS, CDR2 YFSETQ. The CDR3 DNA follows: TGCGCCAGCAGCCCGTCGGGGGACAGGGGGCATAATGAGCAGTTCTTC. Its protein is CASSPSGDRGHNEQFF.